This record covers a single TCR beta chain. Its antigen remains unidentified. The J segment lost 8 bases and the V segment lost 1 base, leaving 16 bases of the junction unmatched. Germline V lookup: CDR1 SGHVS, CDR2 FQNEAQ. This CDR3 is 18 amino acids long. PCR employed 60 Vbeta and 13 Jbeta primers. This table comes from immunoSEQ multiplex PCR, and its TCRdb copy is limited to in-frame clones, with some not included. This sample has 95,000 to 150,000 clones, with 65% to 85% found just once. This sample is drawn from a study of cytomegalovirus exposure and HLA in healthy donors. Study conclusions and caveats: Later examination showed HLA-associated TCR beta chains had greater clonal expansion than equally common others.

The sequenced sample was PBMCs. This sequence joins TRBV7-8 and TRBJ2-3; 9 bases fit TRBD1. The origin of this receptor is a man between 18 and 35 years old in good health and CMV-seropositive. The CDR3 spells CASSLVGDRVWERGTQYF. The CDR3 DNA is TGTGCCAGCAGCTTAGTAGGGGACAGGGTATGGGAGAGGGGTACGCAGTATTTT.